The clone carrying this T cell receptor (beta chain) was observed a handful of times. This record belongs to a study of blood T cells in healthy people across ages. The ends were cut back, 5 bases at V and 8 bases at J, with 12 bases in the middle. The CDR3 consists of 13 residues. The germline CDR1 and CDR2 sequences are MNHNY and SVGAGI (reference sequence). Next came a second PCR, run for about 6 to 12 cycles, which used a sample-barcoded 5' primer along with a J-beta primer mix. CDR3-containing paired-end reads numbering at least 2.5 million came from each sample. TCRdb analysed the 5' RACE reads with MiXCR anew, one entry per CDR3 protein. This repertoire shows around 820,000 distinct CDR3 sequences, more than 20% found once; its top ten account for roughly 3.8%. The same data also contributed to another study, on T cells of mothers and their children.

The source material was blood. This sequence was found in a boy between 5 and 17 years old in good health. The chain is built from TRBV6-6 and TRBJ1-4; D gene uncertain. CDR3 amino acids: CASSKTTGEKLFF. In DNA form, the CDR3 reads TGTGCCAGCAGTAAAACTACGGGAGAAAAACTGTTTTTT.